The 32 T cell receptor beta chains in this list originate from one sample, sequenced in a study of cytomegalovirus exposure and HLA in healthy donors. PCR primers comprised 60 Vbeta and 13 Jbeta primers. Assay used: immunoSEQ multiplex PCR; TCRdb lists only in-frame clones, some missing. The sample lists tens of thousands of clones; roughly 67% were seen once. The sample consisted of PBMCs. These receptors were collected from a man aged 35-49 years in good health and CMV-seropositive.

A single count supports this clone. V is TRBV29-1 and J is TRBJ1-3; D is unresolved. Germline V gene lookup returns CDR1 SQVTM and CDR2 ANQGSEA. This CDR3 has 13 residues. V dropped 7 bases and J dropped 0 bases, with 10 bases sitting between them. The CDR3 nucleotides read TGCAGCGGACAACAGATCTCTGGAAACACCATATATTTT. It encodes CSGQQISGNTIYF.

The chain joins TRBV28 to TRBJ2-2; possibly TRBD1 for D (5 bases). This CDR3 has 15 residues. Germline V gene lookup returns CDR1 MDHEN and CDR2 SYDVKM. Trimming cost V 4 bases and J 4 bases, with 13 bases left between them. This CDR3 is CASSSLFRVTGELFF. The CDR3 DNA sequence: TGTGCCAGCAGTTCTTTATTCAGGGTCACCGGGGAGCTGTTTTTT.

The chain uses TRBV4-3 and TRBJ2-7; possibly TRBD1 for D (5 bases). V shed 1 base and J shed 7 bases, with 11 bases lying between them. Germline V lookup: CDR1 LGHNA, CDR2 YSLEER. This CDR3 is 13 amino acids long. The CDR3, as DNA: TGCGCCAGCAGCCAAGGAGGCAGGGATGAGCAGTACTTC. It is translated as CASSQGGRDEQYF.

In DNA, the CDR3 is TGTGCCAGCTCCTCCCAGGGAAACAATCAGCCCCAGCATTTT. This sequence encodes CASSSQGNNQPQHF. This sequence joins TRBV18 and TRBJ1-5, with a tentative D call TRBD1 (5 bases). Germline lookup yields CDR1 KGHSH and CDR2 LQKENI. V dropped 6 bases and J dropped 3 bases, with 12 bases sitting between them. The CDR3 is 14 residues long.

CDR3 protein: CASTSFLGSGYNEQFF. The DNA for the CDR3 is TGTGCCAGCACCTCGTTTTTAGGCTCGGGGTACAATGAGCAGTTCTTC. The genes are TRBV5-8 and TRBJ2-1; D possibly corresponds to TRBD2 (5 bases). The CDR3 is 16 amino acids. Trimming took 6 bases from V and 4 from J, leaving 20 bases between them. Germline CDR1 is SGHTS and CDR2 is YDEGEE.

The V gene is TRBV2, the J gene TRBJ2-7; D might be TRBD1 (6 bases). The CDR3 contains 13 residues. Per germline, CDR1 SNHLY and CDR2 FYNNEI. The V and J ends lost 6 bases and 6 bases respectively, with 15 bases between them. CDR3 residues: CASRQDSTSEQYF. Written as DNA, the CDR3 is TGTGCCAGCAGACAGGACAGTACTTCCGAGCAGTACTTC.

This clone turned up a few times. At one boundary the junction diverges from the germline segment, which might be a read error. This rearrangement joins TRBV11-2 to TRBJ2-5; TRBD2 aligns across 7 bases. The germline V gene has CDR1 SGHAT and CDR2 FQNNGV. The CDR3 covers 15 residues. Here the CDR3 DNA reads TGTGCCAGCAGCTTAGAGGGGGGGTCTCTAGAGGCCCAGTACTTC. This translates into CASSLEGGSLEAQYF.

This rearrangement joins TRBV5-6 to TRBJ2-2, with 7 bases identical to TRBD1. Germline assignment: CDR1 SGHDT and CDR2 YYEEEE. V lost 4 bases to trimming and J lost 4 bases; unmatched junction nucleotides: 10. The CDR3 is 16 amino acids. This CDR3 reads CASSTSRGQITGELFF. In DNA, the CDR3 is TGTGCCAGCAGCACCAGTCGGGGACAGATCACCGGGGAGCTGTTTTTT.

This clone was counted a single time. This chain links TRBV27 with TRBJ1-3; TRBD1 might be the D (5 bases). The CDR3 spans 16 residues. Germline values: CDR1 MNHEY, CDR2 SMNVEV (reference sequence). V was trimmed by 2 bases and J by 0 bases, leaving 11 bases between them. CDR3 loop: CASSLAPGFSGNTIYF. Here the CDR3 DNA reads TGTGCCAGCAGTTTAGCCCCAGGGTTCTCTGGAAACACCATATATTTT.

V usage is TRBV4-3 and J usage is TRBJ1-2; D is perhaps TRBD1 (6 bases). Trimming pared 1 base from V and 6 bases from J, leaving 12 bases between. In germline, CDR1 is LGHNA, CDR2 YSLEER. The CDR3 has 14 residues. CDR3 sequence reads: CASSQGNRAHGYTF. The DNA for the CDR3 is TGCGCCAGCAGCCAAGGGAACAGGGCACATGGCTACACCTTC.

V and J are TRBV29-1 and TRBJ1-2, with TRBD1 identical over 7 bases. V trimming: 7 bases; J trimming: 5 bases; junction bases outside the gene matches: 7. CDR1 is SQVTM, CDR2 ANQGSEA, per germline. This CDR3 has 12 amino acids. CDR3 residues: CSAIQGSYGYTF. The CDR3, as DNA: TGCAGCGCCATACAGGGGTCTTATGGCTACACCTTC.

The chain has TRBV15 and TRBJ1-2; D remains unclear. The germline CDR1 and CDR2 sequences are LNHNV and YYDKDF (reference sequence). V was cut by 0 bases and J by 2 bases, with 4 bases left in between. The CDR3 is made up of 13 amino acids. The CDR3 reads CATSRDRNYGYTF. The CDR3 DNA sequence: TGTGCCACCAGCAGAGACAGAAACTATGGCTACACCTTC.

V gene TRBV6-1 combines with J gene TRBJ2-5; TRBD1 matches 9 bases. Per germline, CDR1 MNHNS and CDR2 SASEGT. Unmatched junction bases numbered 3, after V lost 6 bases and J lost 4 bases. The CDR3 extends over 13 amino acids. The DNA for the CDR3 is TGTGCCAGCAGGACAGGGGGTCCAGAGACCCAGTACTTC. Translating gives CASRTGGPETQYF.

In regard to this clone: One end of the junction varies from germline; a read error may be responsible. This chain uses TRBV13 with TRBJ2-7; 10 bases fit TRBD2. CDR1 PRHDT and CDR2 FYEKMQ come from the germline V gene (reference sequence). The CDR3 has 16 amino acids. The DNA of the CDR3 is TGTGCCACCAGCGTTACTAGCGGGACGGGCTCCTACGAGCAGTACTTC. Protein product: CATSVTSGTGSYEQYF.

This clone has only a few counts. J is TRBJ2-7 and V is TRBV13; TRBD1 matches 7 bases. J gave up 6 bases and V 2 bases, and 10 bases lay outside the gene matches. Germline V gene sequence: CDR1 PRHDT, CDR2 FYEKMQ (reference sequence). CDR3 size: 15 residues. The DNA of the CDR3 is TGTGCCAGCAGCTTAAGGTCCGGGACAGCATCCGAGCAGTACTTC. Its protein is CASSLRSGTASEQYF. Filled out from reference TRBV13 and TRBJ2-7, the complete variable domain reads AAGVIQSPRHLIKEKRETATLKCYPIPRHDTVYWYQQGPGQDPQFLISFYEKMQSDKGSIPDRFSAQQFSDYHSELNMSSLELGDSALYFCASSLRSGTASEQYFGPGTRLTVT.

This clone was recorded a few times. The chain combines TRBV2 with TRBJ2-5; 10 bases line up with TRBD2. Germline V lookup: CDR1 SNHLY, CDR2 FYNNEI. This CDR3 comprises 15 residues. The ends lost 6 bases at V and 5 bases at J; junction bases unmatched: 9. The CDR3 here is CASRVGTSAKETQYF. CDR3 coding DNA: TGTGCCAGCAGGGTCGGGACTAGCGCGAAGGAGACCCAGTACTTC.

The chain links TRBV7-3 to TRBJ2-6; possibly TRBD2 for D (6 bases). This CDR3 contains 16 residues. The V end was cut by 4 bases, the J end by 0 bases, with 10 bases between. Germline CDR1 reads SGHTA; CDR2 reads FQGTGA. CDR3 nucleotide sequence: TGTGCCAGCAGCTCGGGACTTCCCTCTGGGGCCAACGTCCTGACTTTC. Protein product: CASSSGLPSGANVLTF.

The V and J genes are TRBV6-5 and TRBJ2-1; 12 nucleotides match TRBD2. The ends lost 4 bases at V and 7 bases at J; junction bases unmatched: 8. In germline, CDR1 is MNHEY, CDR2 SVGAGI. CDR3 length equals 16 residues. This CDR3 reads CASSFRLAGDRNEQFF. In nucleotides, the CDR3 is TGTGCCAGCAGTTTCCGACTAGCGGGGGATAGGAATGAGCAGTTCTTC.

CDR3 loop: CASRPGGRGNQPQHF. The CDR3, as DNA: TGTGCCAGCAGGCCGGGGGGGAGAGGCAATCAGCCCCAGCATTTT. This sequence joins TRBV6-5 and TRBJ1-5; weak D call: TRBD1 (5 bases). V was trimmed by 6 bases and J by 2 bases, leaving 14 bases between them. The germline V gene has CDR1 MNHEY and CDR2 SVGAGI. CDR3 size: 15 residues.

The genes are TRBV6-5 and TRBJ1-5; D unresolved. The CDR3 length is 11 residues. The V gene's germline CDR1 is MNHEY and CDR2 SVGAGI. V lost 9 bases to trimming and J lost 7 bases, with 10 bases between them. CDR3 DNA sequence: TGTGCCAGACCTCCGAGACAGCCCCAGCATTTT. Protein product: CARPPRQPQHF.

The chain joins TRBV28 to TRBJ1-5, with TRBD1 matching 8 bases. The J segment lost 3 bases and the V segment lost 6 bases, leaving 4 bases of the junction unmatched. CDR3 length: 14 amino acids. Germline V lookup: CDR1 MDHEN, CDR2 SYDVKM. CDR3 nucleotide sequence: TGTGCCAGCAGGACGGGACAGGTCAATCAGCCCCAGCATTTT. It translates to CASRTGQVNQPQHF.

The chain has TRBV19 and TRBJ1-1; no firm D call. The germline V gene encodes CDR1 LNHDA and CDR2 SQIVND (reference sequence). This CDR3 is 13 amino acids long. The V gene lost 1 base and the J gene lost 1 base, with 4 bases spanning the gap. CDR3 sequence reads: CASSIGRNTEAFF. CDR3 sequence (DNA): TGTGCCAGTAGTATAGGCAGGAACACTGAAGCTTTCTTT.

CDR3 DNA: TGTGCCAGCACCAACCAGGCCGGAAACACTGAAGCTTTCTTT. Protein: CASTNQAGNTEAFF. The chain uses TRBV2 and TRBJ1-1; D is undetermined. The CDR3 is 14 amino acids. The V end lost 7 bases, the J end lost 2 bases, and 14 bases lay between the germline ends. The V gene's germline CDR1 is SNHLY and CDR2 FYNNEI.

The rearrangement joins TRBV5-6 to TRBJ2-3; D remains unclear. V lost 5 bases and J lost 0, with 13 bases in between. CDR1 is SGHDT and CDR2 is YYEEEE in the germline V gene. The CDR3 has 15 residues. The DNA of the CDR3 is TGTGCCAGCAGGACGTTTGGGCTGAGCACAGATACGCAGTATTTT. This gives the protein CASRTFGLSTDTQYF.

The count of this clone is one. The chain uses TRBV10-3 and TRBJ1-1; D is perhaps TRBD1 (6 bases). The CDR3 is made up of 14 amino acids. The germline gives CDR1 ENHRY, CDR2 SYGVKD. Trimming removed 1 base from V and 4 bases from J, with 10 bases in between. CDR3 region: CAISEYREGTEAFF. The CDR3 region has the DNA TGTGCCATCAGTGAGTACAGGGAGGGCACTGAAGCTTTCTTT.

The V and J genes are TRBV2 and TRBJ1-1, with TRBD1 matching over 7 bases. V trimming: 6 bases; J trimming: 3 bases; junction bases outside the gene matches: 4. Germline V gene data show CDR1 as SNHLY and CDR2 as FYNNEI. This CDR3 is 13 amino acids long. The DNA of the CDR3 is TGTGCCAGCAGCCCCGACAGGGACACTGAAGCTTTCTTT. It codes for CASSPDRDTEAFF. Together with reference TRBV2 and TRBJ1-1, the CDR3 gives the full variable domain: EPEVTQTPSHQVTQMGQEVILRCVPISNHLYFYWYRQILGQKVEFLVSFYNNEISEKSEIFDDQFSVERPDGSNFTLKIRSTKLEDSAMYFCASSPDRDTEAFFGQGTRLTVV.

V usage is TRBV29-1 and J usage is TRBJ1-1; the match to TRBD1 covers 8 bases. This CDR3 spans 14 amino acids. The V gene's germline CDR1 is SQVTM and CDR2 ANQGSEA. V lost 3 bases and J lost 5; bases outside the gene matches: 8. CDR3 region: CSVDRGRFGTEAFF. The CDR3 DNA is TGCAGCGTTGACAGGGGGCGATTCGGAACTGAAGCTTTCTTT. Full variable domain (rest looked up from reference TRBV29-1 and TRBJ1-1): SAVISQKPSRDICQRGTSLTIQCQVDSQVTMMFWYRQQPGQSLTLIATANQGSEATYESGFVIDKFPISRPNLTFSTLTVSNMSPEDSSIYLCSVDRGRFGTEAFFGQGTRLTVV.

V is TRBV5-1 and J is TRBJ1-1; D uncertain. CDR1 is SGHRS, CDR2 YFSETQ, per germline. This CDR3 has 15 residues. Trimming left V 6 bases short and J 0 bases short, with 15 bases between. In DNA, the CDR3 is TGCGCCAGCACCCTTCTGGAGACCATGAACACTGAAGCTTTCTTT. It yields the protein CASTLLETMNTEAFF. Full variable domain (rest looked up from reference TRBV5-1 and TRBJ1-1): KAGVTQTPRYLIKTRGQQVTLSCSPISGHRSVSWYQQTPGQGLQFLFEYFSETQRNKGNFPGRFSGRQFSNSRSEMNVSTLELGDSALYLCASTLLETMNTEAFFGQGTRLTVV.

This sequence joins TRBV25-1 and TRBJ2-5; 8 positions match TRBD1. The CDR3 consists of 15 residues. V lost 2 bases and J lost 5; bases outside the gene matches: 7. Per germline, CDR1 MGHDK and CDR2 SYGVNS. CDR3 sequence reads: CASSETGGPEETQYF. DNA for the CDR3: TGTGCCAGCAGTGAAACAGGGGGGCCTGAGGAGACCCAGTACTTC.

In DNA, the CDR3 is TGCGCCAGCACCCCCGGGCTAGAGGGCCCCGGCACTGAAGCTTTCTTT. This gives the protein CASTPGLEGPGTEAFF. The J gene is TRBJ1-1, the V gene TRBV5-1; the D is unclear. With 6 bases removed from V and 4 bases from J, the gap between germline ends came to 22 bases. There are 16 residues in the CDR3. The germline gives CDR1 SGHRS, CDR2 YFSETQ.

The J gene is TRBJ1-4, the V gene TRBV6-5, with a weak D call TRBD1 (6 bases). The V gene lost 6 bases and the J gene lost 11 bases, with 22 bases spanning the gap. The CDR3 sequence is 15 residues long. Germline lookup yields CDR1 MNHEY and CDR2 SVGAGI. CDR3 nucleotides: TGTGCCAGCAGCCCCGGGGGCGGCACGGGAGGGAAACTGTTTTTT. As protein: CASSPGGGTGGKLFF.

This chain joins TRBV7-8 and TRBJ1-1; D perhaps matches TRBD1 (5 bases). CDR3 length equals 12 residues. Trimming cost V 2 bases and J 6 bases, with 7 bases left between them. Germline V gene lookup returns CDR1 SGHVS and CDR2 FQNEAQ. This chain's CDR3 is CASSLTGAEAFF. Written as DNA, the CDR3 is TGTGCCAGCAGCTTAACGGGGGCTGAAGCTTTCTTT. The complete variable domain, with remaining parts taken from reference TRBV7-8 and TRBJ1-1, reads GAGVSQSPRYKVAKRGQDVALRCDPISGHVSLFWYQQALGQGPEFLTYFQNEAQLDKSGLPSDRFFAERPEGSVSTLKIQRTQQEDSAVYLCASSLTGAEAFFGQGTRLTVV.